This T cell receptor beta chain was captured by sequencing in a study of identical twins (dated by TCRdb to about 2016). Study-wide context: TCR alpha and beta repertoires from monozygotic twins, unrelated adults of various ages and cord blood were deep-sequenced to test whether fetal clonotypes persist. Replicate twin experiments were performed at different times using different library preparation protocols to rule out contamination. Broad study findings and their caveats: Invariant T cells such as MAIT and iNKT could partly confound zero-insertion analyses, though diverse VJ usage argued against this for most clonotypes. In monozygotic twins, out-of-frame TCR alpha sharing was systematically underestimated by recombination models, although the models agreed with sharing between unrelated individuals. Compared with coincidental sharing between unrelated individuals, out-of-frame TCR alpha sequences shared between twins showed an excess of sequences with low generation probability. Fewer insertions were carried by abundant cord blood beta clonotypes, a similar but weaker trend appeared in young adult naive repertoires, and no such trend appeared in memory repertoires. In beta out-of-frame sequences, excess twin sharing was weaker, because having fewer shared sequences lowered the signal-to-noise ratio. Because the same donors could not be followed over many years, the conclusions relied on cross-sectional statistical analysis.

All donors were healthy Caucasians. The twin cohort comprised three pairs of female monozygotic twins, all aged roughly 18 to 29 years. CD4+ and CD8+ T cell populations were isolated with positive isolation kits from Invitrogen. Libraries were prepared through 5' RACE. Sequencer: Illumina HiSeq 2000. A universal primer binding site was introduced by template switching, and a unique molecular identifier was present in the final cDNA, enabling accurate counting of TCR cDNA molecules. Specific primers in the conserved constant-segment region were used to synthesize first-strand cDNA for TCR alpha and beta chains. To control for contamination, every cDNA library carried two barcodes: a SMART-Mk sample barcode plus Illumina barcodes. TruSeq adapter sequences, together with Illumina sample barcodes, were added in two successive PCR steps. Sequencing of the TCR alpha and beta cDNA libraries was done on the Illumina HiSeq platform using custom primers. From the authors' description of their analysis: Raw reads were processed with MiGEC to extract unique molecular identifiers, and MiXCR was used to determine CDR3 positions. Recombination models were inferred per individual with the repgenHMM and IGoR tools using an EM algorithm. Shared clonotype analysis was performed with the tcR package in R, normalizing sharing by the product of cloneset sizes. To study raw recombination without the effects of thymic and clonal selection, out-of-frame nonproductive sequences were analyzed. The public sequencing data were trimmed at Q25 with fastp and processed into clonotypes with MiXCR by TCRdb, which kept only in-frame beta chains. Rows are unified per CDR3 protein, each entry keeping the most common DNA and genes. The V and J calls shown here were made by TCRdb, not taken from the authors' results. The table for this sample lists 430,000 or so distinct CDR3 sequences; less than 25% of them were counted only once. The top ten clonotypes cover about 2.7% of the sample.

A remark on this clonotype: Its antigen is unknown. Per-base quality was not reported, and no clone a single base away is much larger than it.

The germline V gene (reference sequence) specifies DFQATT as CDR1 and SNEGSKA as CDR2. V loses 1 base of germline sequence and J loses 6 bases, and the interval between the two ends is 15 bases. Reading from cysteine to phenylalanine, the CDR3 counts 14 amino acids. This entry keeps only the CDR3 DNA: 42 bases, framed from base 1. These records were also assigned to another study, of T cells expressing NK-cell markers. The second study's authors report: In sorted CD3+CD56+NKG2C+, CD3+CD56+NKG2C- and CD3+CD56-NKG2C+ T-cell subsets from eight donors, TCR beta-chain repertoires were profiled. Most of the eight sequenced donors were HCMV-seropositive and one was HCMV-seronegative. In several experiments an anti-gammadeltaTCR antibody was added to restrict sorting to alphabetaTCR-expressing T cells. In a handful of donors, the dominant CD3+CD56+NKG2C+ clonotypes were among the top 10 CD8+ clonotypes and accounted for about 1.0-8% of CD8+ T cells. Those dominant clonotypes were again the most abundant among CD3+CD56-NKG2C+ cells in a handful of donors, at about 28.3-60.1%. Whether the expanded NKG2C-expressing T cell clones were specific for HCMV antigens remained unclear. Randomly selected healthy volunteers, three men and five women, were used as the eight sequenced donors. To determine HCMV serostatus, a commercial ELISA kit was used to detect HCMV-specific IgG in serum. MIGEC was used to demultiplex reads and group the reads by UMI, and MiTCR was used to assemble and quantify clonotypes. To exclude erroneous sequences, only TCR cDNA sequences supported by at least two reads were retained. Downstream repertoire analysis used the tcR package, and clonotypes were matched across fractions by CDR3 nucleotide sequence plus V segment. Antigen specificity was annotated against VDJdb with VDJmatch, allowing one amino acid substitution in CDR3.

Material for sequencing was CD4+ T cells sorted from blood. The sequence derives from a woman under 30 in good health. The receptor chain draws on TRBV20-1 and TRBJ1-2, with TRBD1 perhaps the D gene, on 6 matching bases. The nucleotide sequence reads TGCAGTGCTAGAGTAAACAGGGTCCTAAATGGCTACACCTTC. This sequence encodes CSARVNRVLNGYTF.